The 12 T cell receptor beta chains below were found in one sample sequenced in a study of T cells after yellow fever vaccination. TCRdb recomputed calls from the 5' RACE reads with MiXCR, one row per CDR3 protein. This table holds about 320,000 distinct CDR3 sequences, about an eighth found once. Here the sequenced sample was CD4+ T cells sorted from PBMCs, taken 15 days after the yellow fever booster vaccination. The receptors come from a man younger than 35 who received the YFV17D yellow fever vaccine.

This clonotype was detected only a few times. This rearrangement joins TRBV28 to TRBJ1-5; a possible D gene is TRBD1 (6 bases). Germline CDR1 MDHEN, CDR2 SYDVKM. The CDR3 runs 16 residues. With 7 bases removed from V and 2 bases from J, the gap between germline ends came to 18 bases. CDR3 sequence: CASTNREGSGNQPQHF. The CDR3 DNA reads TGTGCCAGCACTAACAGGGAAGGGAGCGGCAATCAGCCCCAGCATTTT.

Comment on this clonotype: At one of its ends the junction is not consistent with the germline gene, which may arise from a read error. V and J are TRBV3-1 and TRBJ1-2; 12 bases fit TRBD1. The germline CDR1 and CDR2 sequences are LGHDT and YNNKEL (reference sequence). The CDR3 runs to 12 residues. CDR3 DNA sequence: TGTGCCAGCAGCCAACGGGACAGGGGGCGTGCCTTC. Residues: CASSQRDRGRAF.

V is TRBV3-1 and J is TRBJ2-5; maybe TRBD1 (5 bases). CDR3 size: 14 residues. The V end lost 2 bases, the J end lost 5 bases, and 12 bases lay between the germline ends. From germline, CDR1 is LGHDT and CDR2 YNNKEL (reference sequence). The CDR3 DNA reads TGTGCCAGCAGCCAAAGGGGCGCGGTGGAGACCCAGTACTTC. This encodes CASSQRGAVETQYF.

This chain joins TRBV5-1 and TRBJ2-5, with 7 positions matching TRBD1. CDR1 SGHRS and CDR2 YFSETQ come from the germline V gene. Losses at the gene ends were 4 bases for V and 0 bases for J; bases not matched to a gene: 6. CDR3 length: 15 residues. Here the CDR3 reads CASSLTGPYQETQYF. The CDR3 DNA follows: TGCGCCAGCAGCCTGACAGGGCCGTACCAAGAGACCCAGTACTTC.

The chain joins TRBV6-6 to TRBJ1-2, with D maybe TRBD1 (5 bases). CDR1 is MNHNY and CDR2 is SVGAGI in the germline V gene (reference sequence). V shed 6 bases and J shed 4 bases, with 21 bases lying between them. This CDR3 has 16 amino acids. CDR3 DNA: TGTGCCAGCAGCTACGATAGTACCAGGGTGGGCTATGGCTACACCTTC. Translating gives CASSYDSTRVGYGYTF.

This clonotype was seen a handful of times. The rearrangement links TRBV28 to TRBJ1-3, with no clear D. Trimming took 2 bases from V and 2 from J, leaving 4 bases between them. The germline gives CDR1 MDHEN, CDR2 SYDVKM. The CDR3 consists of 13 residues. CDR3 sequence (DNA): TGTGCCAGCAGTTTAAGGGCTGGAAACACCATATATTTT. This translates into CASSLRAGNTIYF.

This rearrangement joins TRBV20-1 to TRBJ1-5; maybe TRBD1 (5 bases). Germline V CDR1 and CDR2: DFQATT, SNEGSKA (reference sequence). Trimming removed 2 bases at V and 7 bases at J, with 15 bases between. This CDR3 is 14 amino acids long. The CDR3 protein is CSARPQGGSQPQHF. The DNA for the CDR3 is TGCAGTGCTAGACCGCAGGGCGGGTCCCAGCCCCAGCATTTT.

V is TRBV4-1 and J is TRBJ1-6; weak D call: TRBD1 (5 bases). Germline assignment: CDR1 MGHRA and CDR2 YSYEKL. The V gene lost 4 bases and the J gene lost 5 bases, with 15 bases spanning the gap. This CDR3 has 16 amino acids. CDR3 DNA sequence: TGCGCCAGCAGCCGCGGGCAGGGCTGGGATAATTCACCCCTCCACTTT. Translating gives CASSRGQGWDNSPLHF.

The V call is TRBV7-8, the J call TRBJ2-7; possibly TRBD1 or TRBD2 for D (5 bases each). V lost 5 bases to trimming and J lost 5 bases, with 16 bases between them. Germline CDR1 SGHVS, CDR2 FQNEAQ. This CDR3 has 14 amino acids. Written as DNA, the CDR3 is TGTGCCAGCAGCGTAGGTTTGTGGGGGAACGAGCAGTACGTC. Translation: CASSVGLWGNEQYV.

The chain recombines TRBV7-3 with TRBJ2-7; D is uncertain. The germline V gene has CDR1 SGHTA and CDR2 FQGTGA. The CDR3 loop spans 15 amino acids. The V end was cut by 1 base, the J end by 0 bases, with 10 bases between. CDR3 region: CASSLIGQDSYEQYF. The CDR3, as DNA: TGTGCCAGCAGCTTAATTGGCCAGGACTCCTACGAGCAGTACTTC.

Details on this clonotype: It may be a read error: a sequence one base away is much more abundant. CDR3 in DNA: TGCAGTGCTGACCCCCTCACCGCGGGACTAGCGGGGACAGTTACGCAGTATTTT. Protein product: CSADPLTAGLAGTVTQYF. J is TRBJ2-3 and V is TRBV20-1; 13 nucleotides align to TRBD2. The CDR3 runs 18 residues. Germline V lookup: CDR1 DFQATT, CDR2 SNEGSKA (reference sequence).

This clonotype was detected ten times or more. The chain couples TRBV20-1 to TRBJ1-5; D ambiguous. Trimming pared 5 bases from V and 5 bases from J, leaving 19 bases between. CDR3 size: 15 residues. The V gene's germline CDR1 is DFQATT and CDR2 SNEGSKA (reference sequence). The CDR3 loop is CSARFAKFADQPQHF. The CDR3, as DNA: TGCAGTGCTCGGTTCGCGAAATTCGCCGATCAGCCCCAGCATTTT.